This TCR beta chain emerged from a study of neurological immune-mediated disorders. Losses at the gene ends were 4 bases for V and 8 bases for J; bases not matched to a gene: 4. The CDR3 sequence is 13 residues long. Germline V gene data show CDR1 as MNHNS and CDR2 as SASEGT. This clonotype was counted ten times or more. Each CDR3 protein gets one entry after TCRdb re-called the 5' RACE reads with MiXCR. Here the sample spans roughly 80,000 distinct CDR3 sequences, 10% to 13% being singletons. This rearrangement joins TRBV6-1 to TRBJ1-2, with 10 bases that match TRBD1. The sample was PBMCs. The sequence was obtained from a man aged 40-55 years in good health. The CDR3 DNA reads as TGTGCCAGCAGTGCTGACAGGGGGCAAGGCTACACCTTC. Protein product: CASSADRGQGYTF.